These T cell receptor beta chains were read from a single sample in a study of blood T cell repertoires in COVID-19. The table came from immunoSEQ multiplex PCR; TCRdb's copy has only in-frame clones and leaves some out. Counted here are about 220,000 clones, 80% occurring once; the ten biggest clones make up around 13%. The sequencing input was peripheral blood. The source of these receptors is a human donor in a cohort sampled during active COVID-19. Each CDR3 is given with its conserved first and last residue. Each record gives: clone size, D gene, J gene, V gene, CDR3 protein, CDR3 DNA. The D gene is left open where the match is weak. Clone size is not always given. Where it is, it says once, few, many or a class for expanded clones.

clone size: few; D gene: NA; J gene: TRBJ1-1; V gene: TRBV15; CDR3 protein: CATSRAENTEAFF; CDR3 DNA: TGTGCCACCAGCAGAGCAGAGAACACTGAAGCTTTCTTT
clone size: NA; D gene: TRBD2; J gene: TRBJ2-5; V gene: TRBV5-1; CDR3 protein: CASSSGLPQETQYF; CDR3 DNA: TGCGCCAGCAGCTCGGGACTACCTCAAGAGACCCAGTACTTC
clone size: few; D gene: NA; J gene: TRBJ1-2; V gene: TRBV7-2; CDR3 protein: CASSAARDSNGYTF; CDR3 DNA: TGTGCCAGCAGCGCAGCCCGGGACTCGAATGGCTACACCTTC
clone size: NA; D gene: NA; J gene: TRBJ1-4; V gene: TRBV7-2; CDR3 protein: CASSPQGLTNEKLFF; CDR3 DNA: TGTGCCAGCAGCCCCCAGGGTTTAACTAATGAAAAACTGTTTTTT
clone size: NA; D gene: TRBD2; J gene: TRBJ2-1; V gene: TRBV11-2; CDR3 protein: CASNPGLAGAVNEQFF; CDR3 DNA: TGTGCCAGCAACCCGGGACTAGCGGGGGCGGTAAATGAGCAGTTCTTC
clone size: NA; D gene: NA; J gene: TRBJ2-7; V gene: TRBV7-9; CDR3 protein: CASSSGPENYEQYF; CDR3 DNA: TGTGCCAGCAGCTCTGGCCCAGAAAACTACGAGCAGTACTTC
clone size: NA; D gene: NA; J gene: TRBJ1-3; V gene: TRBV24-1; CDR3 protein: CATSDTGNTIYF; CDR3 DNA: TGTGCCACCAGTGATACAGGAAACACCATATATTTT
clone size: many; D gene: TRBD2; J gene: TRBJ2-7; V gene: TRBV12-3/TRBV12-4; CDR3 protein: CASSLRLADEQYF; CDR3 DNA: TGTGCCAGCAGTTTAAGGCTAGCGGATGAGCAGTACTTC
clone size: NA; D gene: NA; J gene: TRBJ1-1; V gene: TRBV19; CDR3 protein: CASSNRRGGNTEAFF; CDR3 DNA: TGTGCCAGTAGTAATCGGAGGGGGGGGAACACTGAAGCTTTCTTT
clone size: NA; D gene: NA; J gene: TRBJ2-7; V gene: TRBV5-6; CDR3 protein: CASNRGLGRGKDEQYF; CDR3 DNA: TGTGCCAGCAACCGAGGTTTGGGTAGGGGAAAAGACGAGCAGTACTTC
clone size: NA; D gene: TRBD2; J gene: TRBJ2-1; V gene: TRBV5-4; CDR3 protein: CASSVPSQRGVNEQFF; CDR3 DNA: TGTGCCAGCAGCGTCCCCTCCCAGCGGGGTGTCAATGAGCAGTTCTTC
clone size: NA; D gene: NA; J gene: TRBJ2-4; V gene: TRBV28; CDR3 protein: CASSPAGPVKNIQYF; CDR3 DNA: TGTGCCAGCAGCCCCGCGGGGCCGGTCAAAAACATTCAGTACTTC
clone size: NA; D gene: TRBD1; J gene: TRBJ2-1; V gene: TRBV7-9; CDR3 protein: CASSLGQGLHEQFF; CDR3 DNA: TGTGCCAGCAGCCTGGGACAGGGGTTACATGAGCAGTTCTTC
clone size: NA; D gene: TRBD1; J gene: TRBJ2-2; V gene: TRBV28; CDR3 protein: CASSHPDRAANTGELFF; CDR3 DNA: TGTGCCAGCAGTCACCCAGACAGGGCCGCGAACACCGGGGAGCTGTTTTTT
clone size: NA; D gene: NA; J gene: TRBJ2-7; V gene: TRBV15; CDR3 protein: CATSRGREGYEQYF; CDR3 DNA: TGTGCCACCAGCAGAGGGAGGGAAGGCTACGAGCAGTACTTC
clone size: NA; D gene: NA; J gene: TRBJ1-5; V gene: TRBV19; CDR3 protein: CASSIIGVRSNQPQHF; CDR3 DNA: TGTGCCAGTAGTATTATCGGGGTTCGAAGCAATCAGCCCCAGCATTTT
clone size: NA; D gene: NA; J gene: TRBJ1-1; V gene: TRBV9; CDR3 protein: CASSAGGPNTEAFF; CDR3 DNA: TGTGCCAGCAGCGCGGGAGGGCCGAACACTGAAGCTTTCTTT
clone size: NA; D gene: TRBD1; J gene: TRBJ2-3; V gene: TRBV19; CDR3 protein: CAGSPGGGTDTQYF; CDR3 DNA: TGTGCCGGATCCCCAGGGGGCGGCACAGATACGCAGTATTTT
clone size: NA; D gene: NA; J gene: TRBJ2-5; V gene: TRBV5-4; CDR3 protein: CASRAGTQETQYF; CDR3 DNA: TGTGCCAGCAGGGCCGGGACTCAAGAGACCCAGTACTTC
clone size: NA; D gene: NA; J gene: TRBJ2-1; V gene: TRBV7-3; CDR3 protein: CASSLIADYGGNEQFF; CDR3 DNA: TGTGCCAGCAGCTTAATAGCGGACTACGGCGGGAATGAGCAGTTCTTC
clone size: NA; D gene: TRBD1; J gene: TRBJ1-6; V gene: TRBV4-1; CDR3 protein: CASSSRETGTGSNSPLHF; CDR3 DNA: TGCGCCAGCAGCTCAAGAGAAACTGGGACAGGGTCAAATTCACCCCTCCACTTT
clone size: once; D gene: NA; J gene: TRBJ1-4; V gene: TRBV27; CDR3 protein: CASSLGAANEKLFF; CDR3 DNA: TGTGCCAGCAGTTTGGGGGCGGCTAATGAAAAACTGTTTTTT
clone size: NA; D gene: TRBD1; J gene: TRBJ2-7; V gene: TRBV5-1; CDR3 protein: CASSFNLPGQGYYEQYF; CDR3 DNA: TGCGCCAGCAGCTTTAATCTACCGGGACAGGGTTACTACGAGCAGTACTTC
clone size: NA; D gene: NA; J gene: TRBJ2-3; V gene: TRBV10-3; CDR3 protein: CAISESMASRGLADTQYF; CDR3 DNA: TGTGCCATCAGTGAGTCGATGGCGAGTAGGGGGTTGGCGGATACGCAGTATTTT